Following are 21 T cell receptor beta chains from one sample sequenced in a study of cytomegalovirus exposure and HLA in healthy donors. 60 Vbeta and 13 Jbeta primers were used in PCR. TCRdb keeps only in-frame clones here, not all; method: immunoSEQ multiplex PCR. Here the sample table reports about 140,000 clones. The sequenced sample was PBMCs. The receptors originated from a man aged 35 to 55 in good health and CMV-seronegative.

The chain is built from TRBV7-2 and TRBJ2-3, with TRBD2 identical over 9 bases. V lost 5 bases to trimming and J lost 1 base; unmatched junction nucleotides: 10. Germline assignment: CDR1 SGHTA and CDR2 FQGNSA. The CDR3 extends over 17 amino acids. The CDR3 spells CASSQLRASGGTDTQYF. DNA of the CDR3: TGTGCCAGCAGCCAACTCCGGGCTAGCGGGGGCACAGATACGCAGTATTTT.

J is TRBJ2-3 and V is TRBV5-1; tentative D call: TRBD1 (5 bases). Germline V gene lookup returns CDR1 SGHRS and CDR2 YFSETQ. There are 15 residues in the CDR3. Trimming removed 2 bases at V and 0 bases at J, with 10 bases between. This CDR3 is CASSFQGPSTDTQYF. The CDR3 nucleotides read TGCGCCAGCAGCTTTCAGGGTCCTAGCACAGATACGCAGTATTTT.

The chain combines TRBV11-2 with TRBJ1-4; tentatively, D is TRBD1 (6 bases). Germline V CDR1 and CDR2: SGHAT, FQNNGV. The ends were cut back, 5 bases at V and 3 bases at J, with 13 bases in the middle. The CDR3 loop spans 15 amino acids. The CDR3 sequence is CASSATGTANEKLFF. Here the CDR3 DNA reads TGTGCCAGCAGCGCTACAGGGACGGCTAATGAAAAACTGTTTTTT.

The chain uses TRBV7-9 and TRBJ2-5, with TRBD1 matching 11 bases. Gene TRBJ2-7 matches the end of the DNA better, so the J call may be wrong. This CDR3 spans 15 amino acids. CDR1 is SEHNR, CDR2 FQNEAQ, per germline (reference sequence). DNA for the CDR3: TGTGCCAGCAGCTCCCCGGGACAGGGGGTCATCGAGCAGTACTTC. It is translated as CASSSPGQGVIEQYF.

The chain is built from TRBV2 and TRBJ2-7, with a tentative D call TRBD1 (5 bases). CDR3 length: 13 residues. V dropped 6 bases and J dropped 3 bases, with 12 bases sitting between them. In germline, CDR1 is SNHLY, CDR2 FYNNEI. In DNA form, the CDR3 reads TGTGCCAGCAGCCAGGGTCCTTTCTACGAGCAGTACTTC. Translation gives CASSQGPFYEQYF.

CDR3 in amino acids: CASSNGQGGVDEQYF. CDR3 coding DNA: TGTGCCAGCAGCAATGGACAGGGAGGGGTGGACGAGCAGTACTTC. The chain has TRBV7-2 and TRBJ2-7; tentative D call: TRBD1 (8 bases). Germline V gene sequence: CDR1 SGHTA, CDR2 FQGNSA. The V gene lost 5 bases and the J gene lost 5 bases, with 19 bases spanning the gap. The CDR3 has 15 residues.

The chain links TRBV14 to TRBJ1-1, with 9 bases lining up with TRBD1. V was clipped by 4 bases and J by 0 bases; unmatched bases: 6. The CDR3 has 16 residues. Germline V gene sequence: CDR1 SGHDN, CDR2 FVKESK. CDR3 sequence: CASSLYGTGLNTEAFF. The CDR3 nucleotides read TGTGCCAGCAGCCTCTATGGGACAGGGCTGAACACTGAAGCTTTCTTT.

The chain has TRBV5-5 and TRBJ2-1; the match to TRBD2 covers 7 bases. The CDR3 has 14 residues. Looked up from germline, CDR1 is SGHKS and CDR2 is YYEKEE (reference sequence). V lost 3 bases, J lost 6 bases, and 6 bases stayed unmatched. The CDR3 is CASSSGGRGNEQFF. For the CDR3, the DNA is TGTGCCAGCAGCTCCGGGGGGAGGGGCAATGAGCAGTTCTTC.

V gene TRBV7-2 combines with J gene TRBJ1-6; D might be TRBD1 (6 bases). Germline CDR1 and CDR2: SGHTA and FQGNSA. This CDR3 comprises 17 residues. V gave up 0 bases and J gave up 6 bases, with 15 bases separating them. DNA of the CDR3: TGTGCCAGCAGCTTAGCGGGTGCCGGGACACCTAATTCACCCCTCCACTTT. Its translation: CASSLAGAGTPNSPLHF.

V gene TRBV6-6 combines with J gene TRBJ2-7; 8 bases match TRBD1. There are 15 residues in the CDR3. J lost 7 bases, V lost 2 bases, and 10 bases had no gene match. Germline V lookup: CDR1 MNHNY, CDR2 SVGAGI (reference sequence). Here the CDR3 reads CASSYLDREDEEQYF. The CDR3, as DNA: TGTGCCAGCAGTTACCTGGACAGGGAGGATGAGGAGCAGTACTTC.

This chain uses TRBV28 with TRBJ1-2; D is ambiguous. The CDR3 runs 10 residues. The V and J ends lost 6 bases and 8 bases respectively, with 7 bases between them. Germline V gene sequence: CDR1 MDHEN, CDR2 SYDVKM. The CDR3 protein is CASRGEGYTF. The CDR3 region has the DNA TGTGCCAGCAGGGGCGAGGGCTACACCTTC.

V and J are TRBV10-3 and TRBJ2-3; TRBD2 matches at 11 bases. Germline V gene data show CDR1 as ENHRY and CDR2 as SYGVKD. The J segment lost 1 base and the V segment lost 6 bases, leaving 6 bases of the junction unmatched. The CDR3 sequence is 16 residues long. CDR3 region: CAIRDLAGGGTDTQYF. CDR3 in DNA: TGTGCCATCAGAGACCTAGCGGGGGGCGGCACAGATACGCAGTATTTT.

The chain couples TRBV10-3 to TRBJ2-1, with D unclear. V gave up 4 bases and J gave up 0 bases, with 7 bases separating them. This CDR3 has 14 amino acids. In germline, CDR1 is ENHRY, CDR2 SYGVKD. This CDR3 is CAISVSASYNEQFF. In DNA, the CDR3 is TGTGCCATCAGTGTCAGTGCCTCCTACAATGAGCAGTTCTTC.

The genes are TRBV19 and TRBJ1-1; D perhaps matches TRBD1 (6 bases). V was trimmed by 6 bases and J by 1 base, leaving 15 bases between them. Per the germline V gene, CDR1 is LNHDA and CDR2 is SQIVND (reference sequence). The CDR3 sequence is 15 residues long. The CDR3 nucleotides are TGTGCCAGTAGATTCTGGGACAAGGGGAACACTGAAGCTTTCTTT. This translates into CASRFWDKGNTEAFF. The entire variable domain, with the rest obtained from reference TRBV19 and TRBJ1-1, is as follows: DGGITQSPKYLFRKEGQNVTLSCEQNLNHDAMYWYRQDPGQGLRLIYYSQIVNDFQKGDIAEGYSVSREKKESFPLTVTSAQKNPTAFYLCASRFWDKGNTEAFFGQGTRLTVV.

CDR3 sequence: CASSLLGHVRAFF. The CDR3, as DNA: TGTGCCAGCAGCTTATTAGGACACGTTAGAGCTTTCTTT. This chain uses TRBV7-9 with TRBJ1-1; TRBD1 is a possible D gene (5 bases). Trimming took off 2 bases at V and 10 bases at J, with 14 bases between the two ends. CDR3 length equals 13 residues. In germline, CDR1 is SEHNR, CDR2 FQNEAQ (reference sequence).

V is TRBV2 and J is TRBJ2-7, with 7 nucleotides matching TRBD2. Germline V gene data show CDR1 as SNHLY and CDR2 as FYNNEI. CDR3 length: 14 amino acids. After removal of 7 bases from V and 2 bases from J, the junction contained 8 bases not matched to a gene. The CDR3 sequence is CASTPGRGAYEQYF. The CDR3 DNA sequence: TGTGCCAGCACCCCTGGACGGGGGGCCTACGAGCAGTACTTC.

The CDR3 spells CASSLSYEQFF. CDR3 bases: TGTGCCAGCAGCTTATCATATGAGCAGTTCTTC. The chain employs TRBV7-2 and TRBJ2-1; no clear D gene. Germline loops: CDR1 SGHTA, CDR2 FQGNSA. V lost 2 bases and J lost 8, with 4 bases in between. CDR3 size: 11 residues.

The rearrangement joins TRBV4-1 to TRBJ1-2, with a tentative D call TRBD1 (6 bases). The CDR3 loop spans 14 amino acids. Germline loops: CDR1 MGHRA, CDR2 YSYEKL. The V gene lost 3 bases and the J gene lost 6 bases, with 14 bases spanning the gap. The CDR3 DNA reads TGCGCCAGCAGCCAGAGGGGGACAAACGATGGCTACACCTTC. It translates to CASSQRGTNDGYTF.

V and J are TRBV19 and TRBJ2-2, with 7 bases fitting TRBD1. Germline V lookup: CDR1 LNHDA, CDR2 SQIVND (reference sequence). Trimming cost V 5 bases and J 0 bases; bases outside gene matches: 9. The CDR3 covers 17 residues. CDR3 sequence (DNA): TGTGCCAGTAGTCAGAGGACAGGTCAATCGAACACCGGGGAGCTGTTTTTT. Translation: CASSQRTGQSNTGELFF.

The CDR3, as DNA: TGTGCCAGCAGTCTGGGACAGAGCGGGAACTATGGCTACACCTTC. Its protein is CASSLGQSGNYGYTF. This chain connects TRBV2 to TRBJ1-2; 7 bases fit TRBD1. Germline CDR1 and CDR2: SNHLY and FYNNEI. The trim removed 5 bases at V and 2 bases at J, leaving 8 bases unmatched. This CDR3 has 15 residues.

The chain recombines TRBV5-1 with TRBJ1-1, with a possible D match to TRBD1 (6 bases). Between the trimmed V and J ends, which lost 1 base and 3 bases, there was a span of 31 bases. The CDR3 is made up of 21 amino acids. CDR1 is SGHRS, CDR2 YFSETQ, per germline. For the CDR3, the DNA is TGCGCCAGCAGCTTGACAGGGAGGGGGGGAGGAGCGACCTCGACGGACACTGAAGCTTTCTTT. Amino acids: CASSLTGRGGGATSTDTEAFF.